This TCR beta chain was identified during a study of CD8+ T cells in alopecia areata. Study information: It was approximately 6-11-week-old female C3H/HeJ mice that received skin from approximately 6-13-month-old C3H/HeJ graft donors with spontaneous alopecia.

The authors extracted RNA and reverse transcribed it into cDNA as the sequencing template. Sequencing used immunoSEQ multiplex PCR; TCRdb keeps in-frame clones, though not all of them. This repertoire lists 250,000 or so clones without singletons; 1.2% sits in the top ten. Concerning this clone itself: Mouse gene names apply. Other DNA sequences in this sample translate to the same CDR3.

Cells from pooled cutaneous lymph nodes were sorted by CD4, CD8alpha, NKG2D, NKG2ACE and other markers. The TCR sequence derives from a C3H/HeJ mouse with alopecia areata. The MHC haplotype recorded for the strain is H2-k. Sequenced material: CD4+ T cells sorted from a lymph node.

CDR3 DNA (partial): TGTGCCAGCAGTCCGGGACTGGGGGGTAGTGCAGAA. Its translation is CASSPGLGGSAE. The whole CDR3 sequence reads CASSPGLGGSAETLYF. The gene calls are TRBV19 and TRBJ2-3, with 12 bases lining up with TRBD2. Read sequence stops 4 residues before the CDR3 end, and the germline J gene provides the missing end. CDR3 length equals 16 residues. The germline gives CDR1 FNHDT, CDR2 SITEND (reference sequence). Trimming at V came to 4 bases and at J to 0 bases, leaving 3 bases not matched to a gene.